Sequencing of this T cell receptor beta chain was carried out in a study of T cells in Graves' hyperthyroidism and ophthalmopathy. Turning to the study itself: Peripheral blood was collected at initial diagnosis, before any treatment.

Amplified TCR beta CDR3 regions derived from RNA transcripts. Primed by the HTBI set, a first-round RT-PCR was run on the TCR CDR3. TCRdb reprocessed the multiplex PCR reads with MiXCR, giving one entry per CDR3 protein. The sample has about 590,000 distinct CDR3 sequences, approximately 15% seen once. This clonotype was observed a few times. The antigen remains unidentified. The V segment lost 2 bases and the J segment 3 bases; nucleotides outside the gene matches: 5. The CDR3 has 15 residues. PBMCs were obtained from about 9 ml fresh peripheral blood. Overall study findings and caveats: Ophthalmopathy was identified by the model a median roughly 6.5 months ahead of onset. Most expanded thyroid clonotypes above 0.001 recurred in blood.

The receptor comes from a woman aged 18-29 years with Graves' ophthalmopathy. The sequencing sample was made of blood. The chain combines TRBV12-3 or TRBV12-4 with TRBJ1-1; TRBD1 aligns across 8 bases. CDR3 DNA: TGTGCCAGCAGTTTAAGTCAGGGGGCCTACACTGAAGCTTTCTTT. This sequence encodes CASSLSQGAYTEAFF.